These T cell receptor beta chains were read from a single sample in a study of T cells in Graves' hyperthyroidism and ophthalmopathy. TCRdb called the multiplex PCR reads again in MiXCR, with one record for every CDR3 protein. The repertoire has roughly 290,000 distinct CDR3 sequences, roughly 13% of them found once; the top ten carry roughly 7.9%. The specimen sequenced was blood. The source of these receptors is a woman aged 40-49 years with Graves' hyperthyroidism. Both conserved end residues are part of each CDR3. Each record gives: D gene, J gene, V gene, clone size, CDR3 protein, CDR3 DNA. The D gene is left open where the match is weak. Some rows have no size entry. The others give once, few or many, or a class for an expanded clone.

D gene: -
J gene: TRBJ2-2
V gene: TRBV5-4
clone size: -
CDR3 protein: CASSLDSSTGELFF
CDR3 DNA: TGTGCCAGCAGCTTGGACAGTTCCACCGGGGAGCTGTTTTTT

D gene: -
J gene: TRBJ1-6
V gene: TRBV2
clone size: many
CDR3 protein: CAPLEEDHNSPLHF
CDR3 DNA: TGTGCCCCGTTAGAGGAAGACCATAATTCACCCCTCCACTTT

D gene: TRBD1
J gene: TRBJ2-7
V gene: TRBV19
clone size: few
CDR3 protein: CASKDRGRGQQYF
CDR3 DNA: TGTGCCAGTAAAGACAGGGGCCGCGGGCAGCAGTACTTC

D gene: -
J gene: TRBJ2-1
V gene: TRBV7-9
clone size: many
CDR3 protein: CASSRSSVDEQFF
CDR3 DNA: TGTGCCAGCAGTCGATCTAGCGTCGATGAGCAGTTCTTC

D gene: -
J gene: TRBJ2-7
V gene: TRBV5-1
clone size: -
CDR3 protein: CASSWGRTPSYEQYF
CDR3 DNA: TGCGCCAGCAGCTGGGGTCGTACGCCTTCCTACGAGCAGTACTTC

D gene: TRBD2
J gene: TRBJ2-1
V gene: TRBV18
clone size: few
CDR3 protein: CASSPPEETSGYNEQFF
CDR3 DNA: TGTGCCAGCTCACCCCCCGAGGAGACTAGCGGTTACAATGAGCAGTTCTTC

D gene: -
J gene: TRBJ1-5
V gene: TRBV11-3
clone size: many
CDR3 protein: CASSLDRGQPQHF
CDR3 DNA: TGTGCCAGCAGCTTAGATAGGGGCCAGCCCCAGCATTTT

D gene: TRBD1
J gene: TRBJ2-2
V gene: TRBV6-1
clone size: many
CDR3 protein: CASSGLGQVSTGELFF
CDR3 DNA: TGTGCCAGCAGTGGGTTGGGACAGGTCTCGACCGGGGAGCTGTTTTTT

D gene: TRBD2
J gene: TRBJ2-7
V gene: TRBV12-3/TRBV12-4
clone size: -
CDR3 protein: CASSSGRPYEQYF
CDR3 DNA: TGTGCCAGCAGTAGCGGGAGGCCCTACGAGCAGTACTTC

D gene: -
J gene: TRBJ2-5
V gene: TRBV12-3/TRBV12-4
clone size: many
CDR3 protein: CASSVGGVETQYF
CDR3 DNA: TGTGCCAGCAGTGTGGGAGGCGTGGAGACCCAGTACTTC

D gene: -
J gene: TRBJ2-1
V gene: TRBV19
clone size: few
CDR3 protein: CASSPTSGNEQFF
CDR3 DNA: TGTGCCAGTAGTCCGACCAGCGGGAATGAGCAGTTCTTC

D gene: -
J gene: TRBJ2-3
V gene: TRBV20-1
clone size: many
CDR3 protein: CSADLDSRTDTQYF
CDR3 DNA: TGCAGTGCTGACCTGGACAGCCGCACAGATACGCAGTATTTT

D gene: -
J gene: TRBJ2-7
V gene: TRBV29-1
clone size: many
CDR3 protein: CSVRETYEQYF
CDR3 DNA: TGCAGCGTGAGGGAGACCTACGAGCAGTACTTC

D gene: -
J gene: TRBJ2-2
V gene: TRBV28
clone size: -
CDR3 protein: CASSLQAGARPGELFF
CDR3 DNA: TGTGCCAGCAGCCTTCAGGCGGGTGCGCGCCCCGGGGAGCTGTTTTTT

D gene: -
J gene: TRBJ1-2
V gene: TRBV5-1
clone size: many
CDR3 protein: CASSLVGIGNGYTF
CDR3 DNA: TGCGCCAGCAGCTTGGTTGGGATTGGTAATGGCTACACCTTC

D gene: TRBD2
J gene: TRBJ2-7
V gene: TRBV29-1
clone size: many
CDR3 protein: CSVEAGGSPYEQYF
CDR3 DNA: TGCAGCGTTGAAGCTGGCGGGAGTCCCTACGAGCAGTACTTC

D gene: -
J gene: TRBJ1-2
V gene: TRBV7-2
clone size: -
CDR3 protein: CASSLFTENYGYTF
CDR3 DNA: TGTGCCAGCAGCTTATTCACCGAAAACTATGGCTACACCTTC

D gene: TRBD2
J gene: TRBJ2-1
V gene: TRBV6-1
clone size: many
CDR3 protein: CASRGGLAVNEQFF
CDR3 DNA: TGTGCCAGCAGGGGCGGACTAGCGGTTAATGAGCAGTTCTTC

D gene: TRBD1
J gene: TRBJ1-1
V gene: TRBV20-1
clone size: many
CDR3 protein: CSARNHRGLEAFF
CDR3 DNA: TGCAGTGCTAGAAATCACAGGGGGCTTGAAGCTTTCTTT

D gene: TRBD2
J gene: TRBJ2-1
V gene: TRBV11-3
clone size: many
CDR3 protein: CASSLVAGAHNEQFF
CDR3 DNA: TGTGCCAGCAGCTTAGTAGCGGGAGCTCACAATGAGCAGTTCTTC

D gene: -
J gene: TRBJ1-6
V gene: TRBV7-2
clone size: many
CDR3 protein: CASSLLYPRNSPLHF
CDR3 DNA: TGTGCCAGCAGCTTACTTTACCCCCGTAATTCACCCCTCCACTTT

D gene: TRBD1
J gene: TRBJ1-3
V gene: TRBV7-8
clone size: many
CDR3 protein: CASSLEQGFLRNTIYF
CDR3 DNA: TGTGCCAGCAGTTTGGAACAGGGGTTTCTGAGAAACACCATATATTTT

D gene: TRBD2
J gene: TRBJ2-3
V gene: TRBV14
clone size: few
CDR3 protein: CASSQTSGRADTQYF
CDR3 DNA: TGTGCCAGCAGCCAAACTAGCGGGAGGGCAGATACGCAGTATTTT

D gene: -
J gene: TRBJ1-1
V gene: TRBV20-1
clone size: many
CDR3 protein: CSARAVSTEAFF
CDR3 DNA: TGCAGTGCTAGGGCGGTGAGCACTGAAGCTTTCTTT

D gene: -
J gene: TRBJ2-7
V gene: TRBV6-1
clone size: many
CDR3 protein: CASSIGKSSYEQYF
CDR3 DNA: TGTGCCAGCAGTATCGGGAAGAGCTCCTACGAGCAGTACTTC

D gene: -
J gene: TRBJ1-5
V gene: TRBV28
clone size: -
CDR3 protein: CASRSSRDIQPQHF
CDR3 DNA: TGTGCCAGCAGGTCCTCCAGGGATATTCAGCCCCAGCATTTT

D gene: TRBD1
J gene: TRBJ1-5
V gene: TRBV2
clone size: many
CDR3 protein: CASRGTVDGAQPQHF
CDR3 DNA: TGTGCCAGCAGGGGGACAGTCGATGGGGCTCAGCCCCAGCATTTT

D gene: -
J gene: TRBJ2-4
V gene: TRBV11-2
clone size: few
CDR3 protein: CASSLFPNSENIQYF
CDR3 DNA: TGTGCCAGCAGCTTATTCCCTAATAGCGAGAACATTCAGTACTTC

D gene: TRBD2
J gene: TRBJ2-5
V gene: TRBV20-1
clone size: -
CDR3 protein: CSARGGRVLQTQYF
CDR3 DNA: TGCAGTGCTAGAGGGGGGAGGGTACTTCAGACCCAGTACTTC

D gene: TRBD1
J gene: TRBJ1-1
V gene: TRBV5-5
clone size: many
CDR3 protein: CASSEQGAASTEAFF
CDR3 DNA: TGTGCCAGCAGCGAACAGGGGGCGGCGAGCACTGAAGCTTTCTTT

D gene: -
J gene: TRBJ2-3
V gene: TRBV20-1
clone size: many
CDR3 protein: CSARRRNTDTQYF
CDR3 DNA: TGCAGTGCTAGAAGGCGGAACACAGATACGCAGTATTTT

D gene: -
J gene: TRBJ2-7
V gene: TRBV10-3
clone size: few
CDR3 protein: CAPISGAGSRDEQYF
CDR3 DNA: TGTGCCCCGATTAGCGGAGCGGGTAGCAGGGACGAGCAGTACTTC